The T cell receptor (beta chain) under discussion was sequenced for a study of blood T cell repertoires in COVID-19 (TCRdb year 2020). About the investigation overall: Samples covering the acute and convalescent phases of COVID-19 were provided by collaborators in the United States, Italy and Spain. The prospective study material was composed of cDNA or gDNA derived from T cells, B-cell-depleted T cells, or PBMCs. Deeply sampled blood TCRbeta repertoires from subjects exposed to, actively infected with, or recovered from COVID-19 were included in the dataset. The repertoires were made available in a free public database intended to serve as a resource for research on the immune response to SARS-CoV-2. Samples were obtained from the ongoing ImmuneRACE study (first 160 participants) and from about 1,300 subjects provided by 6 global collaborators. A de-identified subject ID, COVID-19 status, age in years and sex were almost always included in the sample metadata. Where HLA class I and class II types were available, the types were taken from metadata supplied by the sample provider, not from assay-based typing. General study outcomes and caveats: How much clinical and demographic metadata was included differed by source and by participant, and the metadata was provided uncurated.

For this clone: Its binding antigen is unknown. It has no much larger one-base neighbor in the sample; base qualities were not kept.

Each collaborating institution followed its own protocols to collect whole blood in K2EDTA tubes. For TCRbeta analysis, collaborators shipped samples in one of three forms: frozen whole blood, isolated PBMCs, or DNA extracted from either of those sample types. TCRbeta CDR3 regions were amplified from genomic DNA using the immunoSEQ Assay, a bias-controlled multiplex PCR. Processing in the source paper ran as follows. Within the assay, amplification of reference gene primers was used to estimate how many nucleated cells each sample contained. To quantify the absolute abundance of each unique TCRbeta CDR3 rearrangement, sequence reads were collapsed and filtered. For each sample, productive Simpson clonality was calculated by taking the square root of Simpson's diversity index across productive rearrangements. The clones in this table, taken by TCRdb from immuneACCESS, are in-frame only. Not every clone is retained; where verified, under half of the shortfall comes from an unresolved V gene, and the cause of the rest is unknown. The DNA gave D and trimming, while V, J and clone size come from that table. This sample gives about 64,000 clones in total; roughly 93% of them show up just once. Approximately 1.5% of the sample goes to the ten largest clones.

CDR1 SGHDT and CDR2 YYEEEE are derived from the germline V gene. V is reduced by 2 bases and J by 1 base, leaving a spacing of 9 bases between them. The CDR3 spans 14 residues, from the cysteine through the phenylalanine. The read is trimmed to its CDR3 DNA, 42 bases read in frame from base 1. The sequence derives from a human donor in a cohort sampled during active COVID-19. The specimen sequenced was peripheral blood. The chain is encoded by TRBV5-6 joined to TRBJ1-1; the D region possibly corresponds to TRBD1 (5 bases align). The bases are TGTGCCAGCAGCTTAGGGGCTACGAACACTGAAGCTTTCTTT. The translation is CASSLGATNTEAFF.